The 3 T cell receptor beta chains in this list originate from one sample, sequenced in a study of blood T cell repertoires in COVID-19. Method: immunoSEQ multiplex PCR; TCRdb's copy keeps in-frame clones and lacks some. The data contain fewer than 60,000 clones, 81% of them seen just once; the ten biggest clones take up roughly 29%. Input material: peripheral blood. These receptors were obtained from a woman of 80 years or more with COVID-19, enrolled during active disease.

The chain employs TRBV19 and TRBJ2-1; TRBD2 agrees at 7 bases. The CDR3 is made up of 16 amino acids. J gave up 7 bases and V 1 base, and 10 bases lay outside the gene matches. Germline values: CDR1 LNHDA, CDR2 SQIVND (reference sequence). CDR3 region: CASSIVGGRGVNEQFF. CDR3 nucleotides: TGTGCCAGTAGTATAGTAGGCGGGAGAGGAGTGAATGAGCAGTTCTTC.

J is TRBJ2-7 and V is TRBV5-6, with a weak D call TRBD1 (5 bases). CDR1 SGHDT and CDR2 YYEEEE come from the germline V gene. Trimming cost V 1 base and J 3 bases, with 8 bases left between them. The CDR3 is 13 residues long. CDR3 sequence (DNA): TGTGCCAGCAGCTTGAGTGGACACTACGAGCAGTACTTC. Translating gives CASSLSGHYEQYF. Full variable domain (remainder filled in from reference TRBV5-6 and TRBJ2-7): DAGVTQSPTHLIKTRGQQVTLRCSPKSGHDTVSWYQQALGQGPQFIFQYYEEEERQRGNFPDRFSGHQFPNYSSELNVNALLLGDSALYLCASSLSGHYEQYFGPGTRLTVT.

This rearrangement joins TRBV5-4 to TRBJ2-1; D call uncertain. Trimming took off 3 bases at V and 4 bases at J, with 5 bases between the two ends. Germline assignment: CDR1 SGHNT and CDR2 YYREEE (reference sequence). The CDR3 consists of 12 residues. CDR3 bases: TGTGCCAGCAGCTGGCGGTACAATGAGCAGTTCTTC. Its translation: CASSWRYNEQFF.